The 9 T cell receptor beta chains below all came from one sample that was sequenced in a study of blood T cell repertoires in COVID-19. The table came from immunoSEQ multiplex PCR; TCRdb's copy has only in-frame clones and leaves some out. The data show fewer than 200,000 clones, 80% to 90% seen once. What was sequenced was peripheral blood. The receptors shown here come from a man aged 35 to 55 who had recovered from COVID-19.

This rearrangement joins TRBV4-2 to TRBJ2-7; the D gene is possibly TRBD1 (5 bases). Germline CDR1 LGHNA, CDR2 YNFKEQ. The CDR3 covers 15 residues. Trimming stripped 0 bases from V and 1 base from J, with 10 bases between. CDR3 region: CASSQEWQGSYEQYF. CDR3 in DNA: TGTGCCAGCAGCCAAGAATGGCAGGGATCCTACGAGCAGTACTTC.

The chain joins TRBV4-1 to TRBJ2-3; no reliable D call. This CDR3 contains 15 residues. CDR1 is MGHRA and CDR2 is YSYEKL in the germline V gene. Deletions cut 0 bases from V and 4 bases from J, with 11 bases between. The CDR3 DNA reads TGCGCCAGCAGCCAAGAAGGAAATCGGGCAGATACGCAGTATTTT. This translates into CASSQEGNRADTQYF.

The table lists this clone with a count of one. V gene TRBV5-6 combines with J gene TRBJ2-7; D may be TRBD1 (5 bases). Germline loops: CDR1 SGHDT, CDR2 YYEEEE. Deletions cut 0 bases from V and 7 bases from J, with 11 bases between. This CDR3 has 13 amino acids. CDR3 amino acids: CASSLAQGGEQYF. The CDR3 nucleotides read TGTGCCAGCAGCTTGGCGCAGGGTGGAGAGCAGTACTTC.

The chain has TRBV18 and TRBJ1-4, with unresolved D. Trimming cost V 1 base and J 13 bases, with 13 bases left between them. The CDR3 totals 13 residues. Germline V gene lookup returns CDR1 KGHSH and CDR2 LQKENI. CDR3 in DNA: TGTGCCAGCTCACCACGAAGTAATGGAGGACTGTTTTTT. Protein sequence: CASSPRSNGGLFF.

The J gene is TRBJ2-7, the V gene TRBV6-5; a possible D gene is TRBD1 (6 bases). CDR1 is MNHEY, CDR2 SVGAGI, per germline. This CDR3 is built from 14 residues. Trimming cost V 8 bases and J 6 bases, with 20 bases left between them. The CDR3 spells CASGIQGLGSEQYF. Written as DNA, the CDR3 is TGTGCCAGCGGAATACAGGGATTGGGTAGCGAGCAGTACTTC.

This sequence joins TRBV2 and TRBJ2-7, with a weak D call TRBD2 (5 bases). CDR3 length: 13 residues. CDR1 and CDR2 from the germline V gene are SNHLY and FYNNEI. V was shortened by 6 bases and J by 1 base, with 10 bases between the two germline ends. The CDR3 loop reads CASRPGGSYEQYF. The CDR3 DNA reads as TGTGCCAGCAGGCCCGGAGGTTCCTACGAGCAGTACTTC. Full variable domain (outside the CDR3, taken from reference TRBV2 and TRBJ2-7): EPEVTQTPSHQVTQMGQEVILRCVPISNHLYFYWYRQILGQKVEFLVSFYNNEISEKSEIFDDQFSVERPDGSNFTLKIRSTKLEDSAMYFCASRPGGSYEQYFGPGTRLTVT.

The chain employs TRBV10-3 and TRBJ2-7; 11 nucleotides agree with TRBD2. This CDR3 contains 14 residues. Losses at the gene ends were 5 bases for V and 5 bases for J; bases not matched to a gene: 5. Per germline, CDR1 ENHRY and CDR2 SYGVKD. CDR3 loop: CAISQTSGIDEQYF. CDR3 bases: TGTGCCATCAGTCAGACTAGCGGGATTGACGAGCAGTACTTC.

This sequence joins TRBV7-8 and TRBJ2-5, with D possibly TRBD2 on 5 matching bases. The length of the CDR3 is 16 residues. Germline V lookup: CDR1 SGHVS, CDR2 FQNEAQ. The germline V and J ends were trimmed by 5 bases and 2 bases, with 18 bases remaining between them. The CDR3 bases are TGTGCCAGCAGCCAACCCCAGCGGATCCAGCAAGAGACCCAGTACTTC. It codes for CASSQPQRIQQETQYF.

V usage is TRBV7-9 and J usage is TRBJ1-2, with 8 bases matching TRBD1. The germline gives CDR1 SEHNR, CDR2 FQNEAQ (reference sequence). The CDR3 contains 18 residues. Trimming cost V 1 base and J 4 bases; bases outside gene matches: 14. Here the CDR3 DNA reads TGTGCCAGCAGCTTAGTGTGGGCAGGGGGCGGAGTGGCCTATGGCTACACCTTC. This sequence encodes CASSLVWAGGGVAYGYTF.